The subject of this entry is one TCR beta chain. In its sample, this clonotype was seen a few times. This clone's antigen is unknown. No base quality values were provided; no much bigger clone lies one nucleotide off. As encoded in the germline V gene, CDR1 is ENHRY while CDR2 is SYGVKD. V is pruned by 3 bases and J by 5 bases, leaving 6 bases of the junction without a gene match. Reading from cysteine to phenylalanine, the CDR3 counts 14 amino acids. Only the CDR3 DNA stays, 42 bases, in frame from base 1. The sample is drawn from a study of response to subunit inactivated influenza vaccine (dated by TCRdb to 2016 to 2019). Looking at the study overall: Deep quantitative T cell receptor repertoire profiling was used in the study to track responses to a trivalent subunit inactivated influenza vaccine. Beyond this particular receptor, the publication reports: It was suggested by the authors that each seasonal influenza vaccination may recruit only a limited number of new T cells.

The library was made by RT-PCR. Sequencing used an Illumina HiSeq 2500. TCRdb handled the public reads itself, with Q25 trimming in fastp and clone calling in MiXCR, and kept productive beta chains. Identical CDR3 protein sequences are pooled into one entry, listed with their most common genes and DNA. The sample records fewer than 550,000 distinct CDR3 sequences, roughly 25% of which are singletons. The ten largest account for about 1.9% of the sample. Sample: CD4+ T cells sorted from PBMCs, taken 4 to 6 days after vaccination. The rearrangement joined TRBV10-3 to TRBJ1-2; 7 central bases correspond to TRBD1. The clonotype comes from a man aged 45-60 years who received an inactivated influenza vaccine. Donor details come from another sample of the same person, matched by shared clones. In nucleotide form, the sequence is TGTGCCATCAGTGATCCGGGACAGCCTTATGGCTACACCTTC. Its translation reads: CAISDPGQPYGYTF.